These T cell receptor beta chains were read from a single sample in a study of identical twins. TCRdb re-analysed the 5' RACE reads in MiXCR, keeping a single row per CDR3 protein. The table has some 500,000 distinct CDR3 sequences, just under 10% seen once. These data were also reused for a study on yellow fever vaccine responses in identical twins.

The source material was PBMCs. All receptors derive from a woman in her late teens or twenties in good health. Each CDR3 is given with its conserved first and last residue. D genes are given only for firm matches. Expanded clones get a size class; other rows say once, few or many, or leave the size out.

CSAMGDRAKYETQYF,TGCAGCGCAATGGGGGACAGGGCCAAATACGAGACCCAGTACTTC,many,TRBJ2-5,TRBD1,TRBV29-1
CSARDWGLAANTDTQYF,TGCAGTGCTAGAGATTGGGGATTAGCAGCCAACACAGATACGCAGTATTTT,NA,TRBJ2-3,NA,TRBV20-1
CSADLESYEQYF,TGCAGTGCCGATCTGGAGTCCTACGAGCAGTACTTC,NA,TRBJ2-7,NA,TRBV20-1
CASSLTGDNEQFF,TGTGCCAGCAGTTTGACAGGAGACAATGAGCAGTTCTTC,many,TRBJ2-1,NA,TRBV27
CASRSENFEEQYF,TGTGCCAGCAGGTCCGAGAACTTCGAGGAGCAGTACTTC,few,TRBJ2-7,NA,TRBV4-2
CASSIQAGALQETQYF,TGTGCCAGTAGTATCCAAGCGGGGGCCCTCCAAGAGACCCAGTACTTC,NA,TRBJ2-5,TRBD2,TRBV19
CASSASGYQQETQYF,TGTGCCAGCAGCGCTAGCGGATACCAACAAGAGACCCAGTACTTC,NA,TRBJ2-5,TRBD2,TRBV7-2
CASSLGSTYEQYF,TGTGCCAGCAGCTTGGGCAGCACCTACGAGCAGTACTTC,many,TRBJ2-7,NA,TRBV5-6
CASSLGTGTGLGEQYF,TGTGCCAGCAGCTTAGGGACCGGGACAGGACTGGGCGAGCAGTACTTC,once,TRBJ2-7,TRBD1,TRBV7-2
CASSLVVGHNTGELFF,TGTGCCAGCAGCTTAGTTGTGGGGCACAACACCGGGGAGCTGTTTTTT,many,TRBJ2-2,NA,TRBV7-2
CASSGELAGGPHEQYF,TGTGCCAGCAGCGGGGAACTAGCGGGAGGGCCCCACGAGCAGTACTTC,NA,TRBJ2-7,TRBD2,TRBV13